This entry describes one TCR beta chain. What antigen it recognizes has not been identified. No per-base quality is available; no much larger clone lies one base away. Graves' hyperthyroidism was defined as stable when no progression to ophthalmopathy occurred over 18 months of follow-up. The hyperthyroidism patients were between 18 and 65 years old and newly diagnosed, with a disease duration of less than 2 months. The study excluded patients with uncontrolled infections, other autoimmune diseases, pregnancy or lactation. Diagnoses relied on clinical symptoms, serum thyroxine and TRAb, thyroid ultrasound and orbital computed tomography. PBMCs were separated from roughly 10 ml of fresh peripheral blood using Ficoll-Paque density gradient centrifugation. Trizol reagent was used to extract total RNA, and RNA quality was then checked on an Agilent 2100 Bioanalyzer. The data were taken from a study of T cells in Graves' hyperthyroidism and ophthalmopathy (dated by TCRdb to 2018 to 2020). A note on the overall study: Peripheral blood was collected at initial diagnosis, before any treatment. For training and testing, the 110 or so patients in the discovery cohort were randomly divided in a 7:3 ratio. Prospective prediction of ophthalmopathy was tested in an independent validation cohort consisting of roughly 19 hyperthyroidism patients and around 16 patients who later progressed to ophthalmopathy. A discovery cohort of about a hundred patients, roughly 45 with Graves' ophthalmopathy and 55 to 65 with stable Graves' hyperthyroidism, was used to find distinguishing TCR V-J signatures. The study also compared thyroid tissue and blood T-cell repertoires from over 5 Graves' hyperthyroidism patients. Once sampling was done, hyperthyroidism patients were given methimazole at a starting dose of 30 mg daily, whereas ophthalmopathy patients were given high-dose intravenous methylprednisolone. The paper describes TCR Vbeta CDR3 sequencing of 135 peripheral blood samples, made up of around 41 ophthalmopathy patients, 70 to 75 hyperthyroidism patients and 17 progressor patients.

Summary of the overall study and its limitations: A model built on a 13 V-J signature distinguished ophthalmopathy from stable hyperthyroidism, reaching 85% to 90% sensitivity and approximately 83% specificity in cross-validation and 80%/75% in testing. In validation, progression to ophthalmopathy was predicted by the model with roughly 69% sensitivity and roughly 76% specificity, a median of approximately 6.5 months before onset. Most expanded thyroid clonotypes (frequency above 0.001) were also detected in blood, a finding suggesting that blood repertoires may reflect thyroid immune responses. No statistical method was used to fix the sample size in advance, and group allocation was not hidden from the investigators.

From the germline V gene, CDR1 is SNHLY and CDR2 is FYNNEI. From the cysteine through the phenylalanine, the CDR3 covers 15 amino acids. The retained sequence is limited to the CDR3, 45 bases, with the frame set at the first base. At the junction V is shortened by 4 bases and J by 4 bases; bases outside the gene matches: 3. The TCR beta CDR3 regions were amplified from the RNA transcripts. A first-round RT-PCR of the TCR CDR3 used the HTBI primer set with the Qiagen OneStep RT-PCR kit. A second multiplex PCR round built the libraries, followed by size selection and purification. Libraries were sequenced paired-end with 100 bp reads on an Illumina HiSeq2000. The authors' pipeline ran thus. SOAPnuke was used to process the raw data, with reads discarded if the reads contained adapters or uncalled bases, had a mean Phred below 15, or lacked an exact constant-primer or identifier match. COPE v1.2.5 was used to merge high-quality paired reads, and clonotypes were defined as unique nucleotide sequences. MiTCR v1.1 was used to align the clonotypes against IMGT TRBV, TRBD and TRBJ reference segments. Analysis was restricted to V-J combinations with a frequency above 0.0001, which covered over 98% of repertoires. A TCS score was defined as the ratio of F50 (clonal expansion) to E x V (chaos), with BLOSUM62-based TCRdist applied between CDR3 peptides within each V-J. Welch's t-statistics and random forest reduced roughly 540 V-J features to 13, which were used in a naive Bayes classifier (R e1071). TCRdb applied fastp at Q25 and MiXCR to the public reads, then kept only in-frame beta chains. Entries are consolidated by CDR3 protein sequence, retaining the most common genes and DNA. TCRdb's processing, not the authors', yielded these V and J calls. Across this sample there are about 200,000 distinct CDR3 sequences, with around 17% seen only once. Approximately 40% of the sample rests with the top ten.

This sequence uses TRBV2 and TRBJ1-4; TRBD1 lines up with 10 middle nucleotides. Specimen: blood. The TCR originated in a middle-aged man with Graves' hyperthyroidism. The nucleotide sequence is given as TGTGCCAGCAGTGCCGGGACAGGGGTTAATGAAAAACTGTTTTTT. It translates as CASSAGTGVNEKLFF.